This record covers a single T cell receptor (beta chain). Its antigen is unknown. The data were taken from a study of cytomegalovirus exposure and HLA in healthy donors. The overall study: Among the approximately 430 donors who were genotyped, roughly 85% fell in the genetic ancestry cluster that is associated with self-reported Caucasian donors.

Study-level results: A later analysis showed HLA-associated TCR beta chains outstripping equally common others in clonal expansion. In vitro testing confirmed three CMV-associated chains as specific for CMV antigens. Altogether, more than 150 TCR beta chains were recorded as cytomegalovirus-associated.

The CDR3 runs to 14 residues. From germline, CDR1 is SGHAT and CDR2 FQNNGV. The V and J ends lost 1 base and 4 bases respectively, with 10 bases between them. PCR involved 60 Vbeta and 13 Jbeta primers. Using immunoSEQ multiplex PCR, the repertoire was profiled, and TCRdb retains in-frame clones only, with some absent. The table includes about 160,000 clones, roughly 80% detected once. The receptor was isolated from a man under 40 in good health and CMV-seropositive. V gene TRBV11-2 combines with J gene TRBJ2-5; no firm D call. The sequenced sample consisted of PBMCs. The CDR3 DNA reads TGTGCCAGCAGCTTAGCTACGACGGGAGAGACCCAGTACTTC. It is translated as CASSLATTGETQYF. Together with reference TRBV11-2 and TRBJ2-5, the CDR3 gives the full variable domain: EAGVAQSPRYKIIEKRQSVAFWCNPISGHATLYWYQQILGQGPKLLIQFQNNGVVDDSQLPKDRFSAERLKGVDSTLKIQPAKLEDSAVYLCASSLATTGETQYFGPGTRLLVL.